Sequencing of this TCR beta chain was carried out in a study of healthy donors' naive CD4 and CD8 T cells (dated by TCRdb to between 2014 and 2017). As for the study more broadly: Donor selection covered three age groups (20-25, 40-50 and 60-70 years) with more than five people in each, and the resulting cohort had a mean age of approximately 44 and was half female. For TCR alpha, a new primer set was designed to cover all functional IMGT alpha gene variants, and all other steps followed the beta-chain workflow. To check how TCR variation relates to lineage commitment, the researchers sequenced rearranged TCR alpha and beta chains taken from naive CD4+ and CD8+ T cells. Peripheral blood mononuclear cells were obtained from about 18 unrelated, healthy individuals. The donors were HLA-typed by sequencing at HLA-A, -B, -C, -DRB1, -DQB1 and -DPB1, using the SBTexcellerator protocol, an ABI3130xl analyzer and SBTengine software. The study at large found these results: Because alpha and beta chains were sequenced in bulk and could not be paired, the effects of the two chains in combination were not assessed. V genes, J genes and CDR3 charge together appeared to explain approximately 12% of CD4/CD8 propensity variance, in a largely additive manner. In both chains, CD4+ lineage was associated with a positively charged CDR3 and CD8+ lineage with a negatively charged CDR3. The study did not directly address whether homeostatic proliferation of naive T cells might have biased the repertoire. Most V and J gene segments were reportedly biased between naive CD4+ and CD8+ cells, consistently across donors and independent of HLA genotype.

Cells with a CD4+CD8-CD45RO-CD45RA+ profile were isolated by FACS and defined as naive CD4+ T cells, and those with a CD8+CD4-CD45RA+CD27bright profile were defined as naive CD8+ T cells. The antibodies used for sorting targeted CD4 (RPA-T4), CD8 (SK1), CD27 (O323), CD45RA (HI100) and CD45RO (UCHL1). The germline V gene supplies CDR1 SQVTM and CDR2 ANQGSEA. The junction shows trimming of 3 bases on V and 0 bases on J, plus 11 bases between the germline ends. The CDR3 starts with the cysteine, ends with the phenylalanine, and has 14 residues. Solely the CDR3 DNA is kept, with 42 bases framed from the first base. For this clonotype: There is no known antigen for this receptor. No base-level quality is on record; no much larger clone is a single base apart.

Sequencing took place on a 454 GS FLX Titanium. TCR libraries were built from approximately 540 ng of total RNA with a previously published linear amplification protocol. Sequencing was carried out on the Roche/454 Genome Sequencer using Titanium chemistry. Under the source paper's analysis protocol: From about 5 of the healthy donors, a total of fewer than 80,000 rearranged TCR alpha transcripts were sequenced. Duplicate transcripts were removed, and each unique TCR clonotype was defined by its CDR3 junction following IMGT nomenclature. In R 2.13.0, logistic regression modeled CD4 versus CD8 status on V and J genes, adjusting for donor effects, with Bonferroni correction for multiple testing. The public reads were reprocessed in TCRdb via fastp at Q25 and MiXCR, keeping in-frame beta chains. Every entry covers one CDR3 protein and lists the most common genes and DNA from its rows. These V and J calls derive from TCRdb rather than the authors' analysis. The sample records around 180,000 distinct CDR3 sequences, 65% to 75% of which are singletons. In total, the top ten clones hold roughly 2.3% of the sample.

The chain was built from TRBV29-1 and TRBJ1-2, with no confidently assigned D gene. This TCR was recovered from a pool of human donors in good health; the sample pools cells from several healthy donors. Input material: naive CD4+ and CD8+ T cells sorted from blood, pooled from several donors. The cell subset or site label for this specimen denotes: FACS-sorted naive CD4+ (CD45RO-CD45RA+) and naive CD8+ (CD45RA+CD27bright) T cells. The DNA sequence reads TGCAGCGTTGAGGGGAGGTTAGCTAACTATGGCTACACCTTC. This yields the protein CSVEGRLANYGYTF. Supplemented by the reference TRBV29-1 and TRBJ1-2 proteins around the CDR3, the complete variable domain is SAVISQKPSRDICQRGTSLTIQCQVDSQVTMMFWYRQQPGQSLTLIATANQGSEATYESGFVIDKFPISRPNLTFSTLTVSNMSPEDSSIYLCSVEGRLANYGYTFGSGTRLTVV.